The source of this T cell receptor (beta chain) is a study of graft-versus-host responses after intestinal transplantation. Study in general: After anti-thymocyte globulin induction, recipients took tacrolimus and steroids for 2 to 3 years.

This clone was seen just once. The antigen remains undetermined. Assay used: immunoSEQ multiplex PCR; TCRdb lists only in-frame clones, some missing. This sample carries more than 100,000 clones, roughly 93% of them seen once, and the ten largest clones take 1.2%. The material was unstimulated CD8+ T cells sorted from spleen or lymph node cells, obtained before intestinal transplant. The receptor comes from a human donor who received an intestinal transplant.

The CDR3 protein is CASSDTGNTGELFF. The CDR3 coding sequence is TGTGCCAGCAGCGACACAGGGAACACCGGGGAGCTGTTTTTT. The chain recombines TRBV9 with TRBJ2-2; D perhaps matches TRBD1 (5 bases). V was cut by 3 bases and J by 1 base, with 7 bases left in between. Germline-derived CDR1 and CDR2 are SGDLS and YYNGEE. The CDR3 extends over 14 amino acids.